The clone carrying this T cell receptor (beta chain) has more than one count but fewer than ten. The antigen remains undetermined. Germline assignment: CDR1 MNHEY and CDR2 SMNVEV (reference sequence). Trimming stripped 10 bases from V and 2 bases from J, with 15 bases between. This CDR3 contains 13 residues. This sample is part of a study of CD8 T cells in ankylosing spondylitis. TCR beta libraries were made by quantitative 5'-RACE with molecular barcodes. TCRdb re-called the 5' RACE reads through MiXCR, storing one row per CDR3 protein. This sample has 290,000 or so distinct CDR3 sequences, with about a fifth found just once. Study conclusions and caveats: Within matched ankylosing spondylitis synovial fluid, disease-linked clones were reportedly significantly enriched. Disease-linked clones bore a CD8+ phenotype and were relatively rare in peripheral blood. Within ankylosing spondylitis blood, a TCR beta motif made up of under 10 highly homologous variants appeared to be characteristic.

Source material: blood, either unsorted or a sorted T cell fraction (not recorded which). This TCR was sampled from a female donor with ankylosing spondylitis or in good health (not recorded which). The genes are TRBV27 and TRBJ2-7, with a tentative D call TRBD2 (5 bases). CDR3 nucleotides: TGTGCCACCAGGCTAGGGCGGGCCTACGAGCAGTACTTC. Translated: CATRLGRAYEQYF.